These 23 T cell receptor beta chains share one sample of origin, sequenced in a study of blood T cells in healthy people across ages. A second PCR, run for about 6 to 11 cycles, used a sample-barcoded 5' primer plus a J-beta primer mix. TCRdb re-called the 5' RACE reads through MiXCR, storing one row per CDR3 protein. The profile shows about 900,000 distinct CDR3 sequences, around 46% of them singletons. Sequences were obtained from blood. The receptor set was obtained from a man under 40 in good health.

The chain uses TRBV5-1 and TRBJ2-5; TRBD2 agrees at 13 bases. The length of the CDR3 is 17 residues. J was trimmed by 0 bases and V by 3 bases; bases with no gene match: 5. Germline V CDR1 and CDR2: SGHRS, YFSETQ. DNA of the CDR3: TGCGCCAGCAGCTCCGGACTAGCGGGGGTAGACCAAGAGACCCAGTACTTC. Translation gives CASSSGLAGVDQETQYF.

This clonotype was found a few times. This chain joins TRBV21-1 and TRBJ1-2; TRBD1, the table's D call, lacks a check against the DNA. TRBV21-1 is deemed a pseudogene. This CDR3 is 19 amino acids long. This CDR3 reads CASSSTSPPAGRINYGYTF. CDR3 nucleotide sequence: TGTGCCAGCAGCTCCACCTCCCCCCCGGCGGGACGCATTAACTATGGCTACACCTTC.

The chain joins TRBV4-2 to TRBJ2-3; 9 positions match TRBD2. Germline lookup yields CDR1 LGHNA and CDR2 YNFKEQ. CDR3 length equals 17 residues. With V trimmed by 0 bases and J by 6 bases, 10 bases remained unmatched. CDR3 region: CASSQDPMAGGRDTQYF. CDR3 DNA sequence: TGTGCCAGCAGCCAAGATCCGATGGCGGGGGGGCGTGATACGCAGTATTTT.

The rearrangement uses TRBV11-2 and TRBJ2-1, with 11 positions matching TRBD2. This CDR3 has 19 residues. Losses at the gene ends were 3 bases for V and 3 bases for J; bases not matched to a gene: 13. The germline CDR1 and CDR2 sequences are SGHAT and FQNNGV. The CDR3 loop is CASSFPGLAGGLRYNEQFF. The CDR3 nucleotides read TGTGCCAGCAGCTTCCCGGGTCTAGCGGGGGGTCTCCGCTACAATGAGCAGTTCTTC.

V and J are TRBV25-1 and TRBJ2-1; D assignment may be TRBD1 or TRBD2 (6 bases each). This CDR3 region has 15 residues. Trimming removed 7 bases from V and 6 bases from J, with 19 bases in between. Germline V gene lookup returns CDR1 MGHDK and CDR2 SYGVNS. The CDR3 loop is CASTPRGRLGNEQFF. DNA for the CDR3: TGTGCCAGCACCCCCCGGGGGCGCCTTGGCAATGAGCAGTTCTTC.

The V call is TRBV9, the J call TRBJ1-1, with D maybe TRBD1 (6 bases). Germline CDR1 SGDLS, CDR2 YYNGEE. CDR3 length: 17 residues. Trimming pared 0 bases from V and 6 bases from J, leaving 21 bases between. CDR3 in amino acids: CASSVDPGVGMVPEAFF. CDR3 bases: TGTGCCAGCAGCGTAGATCCAGGGGTAGGAATGGTCCCTGAAGCTTTCTTT.

CDR3 protein: CASSPFTGVGDEQFF. CDR3 in DNA: TGCGCCAGCAGCCCGTTCACAGGGGTCGGGGATGAGCAGTTCTTC. This chain uses TRBV5-1 with TRBJ2-1, with 7 bases that match TRBD1. The V gene's germline CDR1 is SGHRS and CDR2 YFSETQ. The CDR3 extends over 15 amino acids. Unmatched junction bases numbered 12, after V lost 4 bases and J lost 8 bases.

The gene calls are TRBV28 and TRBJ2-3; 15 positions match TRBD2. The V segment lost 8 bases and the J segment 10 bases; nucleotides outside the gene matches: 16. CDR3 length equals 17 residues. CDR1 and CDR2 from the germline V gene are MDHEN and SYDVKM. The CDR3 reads CASRPRTSGGANTAQYF. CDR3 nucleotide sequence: TGTGCCAGCCGGCCCCGGACTAGCGGGGGGGCCAATACGGCGCAGTATTTT.

CDR3 DNA sequence: TGCGCCAGCAGCTTCGGGACCGATAATGAAAAACTGTTTTTT. Translating gives CASSFGTDNEKLFF. V is TRBV5-1 and J is TRBJ1-4, with D possibly TRBD1 on 5 matching bases. Germline CDR1 and CDR2: SGHRS and YFSETQ. Trimming cost V 2 bases and J 4 bases, with 9 bases left between them. CDR3 length equals 14 residues.

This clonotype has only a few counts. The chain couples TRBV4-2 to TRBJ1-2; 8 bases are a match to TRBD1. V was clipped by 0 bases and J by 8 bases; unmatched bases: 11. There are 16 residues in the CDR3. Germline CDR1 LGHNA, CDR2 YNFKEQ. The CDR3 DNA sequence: TGTGCCAGCAGCCAAGATAAAAGAGGGACAGGAAAAGGCTACACCTTC. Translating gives CASSQDKRGTGKGYTF.

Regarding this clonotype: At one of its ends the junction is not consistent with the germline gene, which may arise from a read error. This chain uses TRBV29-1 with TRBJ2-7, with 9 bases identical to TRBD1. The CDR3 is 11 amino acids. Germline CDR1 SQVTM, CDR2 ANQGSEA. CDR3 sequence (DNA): TGCGGCGTCGGACAGGGGTACGAGCAGTACTTC. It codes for CGVGQGYEQYF.

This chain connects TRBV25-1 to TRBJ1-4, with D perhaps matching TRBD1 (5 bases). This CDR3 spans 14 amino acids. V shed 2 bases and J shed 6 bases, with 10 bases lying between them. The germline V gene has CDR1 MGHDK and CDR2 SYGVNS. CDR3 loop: CASSEQGRHEKLFF. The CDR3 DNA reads TGTGCCAGCAGTGAACAGGGACGGCATGAAAAACTGTTTTTT.

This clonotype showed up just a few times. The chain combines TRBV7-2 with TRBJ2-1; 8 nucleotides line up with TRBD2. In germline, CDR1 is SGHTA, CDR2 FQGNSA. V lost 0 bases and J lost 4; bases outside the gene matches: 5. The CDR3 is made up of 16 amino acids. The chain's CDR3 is CASSLARGAMYNEQFF. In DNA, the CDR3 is TGTGCCAGCAGCTTAGCGCGGGGGGCCATGTACAATGAGCAGTTCTTC.

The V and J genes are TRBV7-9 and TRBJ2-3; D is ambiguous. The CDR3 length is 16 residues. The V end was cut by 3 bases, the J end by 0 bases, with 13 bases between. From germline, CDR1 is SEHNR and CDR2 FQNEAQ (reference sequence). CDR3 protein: CASSFTRSTSTDTQYF. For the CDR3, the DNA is TGTGCCAGCAGCTTTACAAGGAGTACGAGCACAGATACGCAGTATTTT.

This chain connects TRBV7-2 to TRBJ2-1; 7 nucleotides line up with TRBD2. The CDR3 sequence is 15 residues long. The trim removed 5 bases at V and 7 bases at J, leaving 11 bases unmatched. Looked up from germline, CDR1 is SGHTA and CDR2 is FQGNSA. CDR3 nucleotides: TGTGCCAGCAGCCGTTTGACGGGGGGTTATAATGAGCAGTTCTTC. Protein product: CASSRLTGGYNEQFF.

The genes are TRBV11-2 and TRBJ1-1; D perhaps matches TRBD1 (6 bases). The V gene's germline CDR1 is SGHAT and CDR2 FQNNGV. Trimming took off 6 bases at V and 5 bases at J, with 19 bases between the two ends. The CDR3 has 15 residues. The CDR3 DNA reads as TGTGCCAGCAGGACAATAACAGGGAAAGGAACTGAAGCTTTCTTT. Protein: CASRTITGKGTEAFF.

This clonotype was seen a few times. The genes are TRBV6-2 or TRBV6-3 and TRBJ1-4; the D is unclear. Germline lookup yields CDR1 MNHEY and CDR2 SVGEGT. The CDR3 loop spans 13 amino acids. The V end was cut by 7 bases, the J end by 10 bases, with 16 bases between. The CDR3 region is CASTNPPDGKLFF. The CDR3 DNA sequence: TGTGCCAGCACTAACCCCCCGGACGGAAAACTGTTTTTT.

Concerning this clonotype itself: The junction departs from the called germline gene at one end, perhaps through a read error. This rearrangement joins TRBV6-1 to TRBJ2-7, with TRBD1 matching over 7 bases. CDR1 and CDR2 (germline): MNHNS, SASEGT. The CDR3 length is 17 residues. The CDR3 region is CASTWPGAQGETYGQYF. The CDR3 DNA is TGTGCCAGCACATGGCCTGGGGCGCAGGGGGAAACCTACGGGCAGTACTTC.

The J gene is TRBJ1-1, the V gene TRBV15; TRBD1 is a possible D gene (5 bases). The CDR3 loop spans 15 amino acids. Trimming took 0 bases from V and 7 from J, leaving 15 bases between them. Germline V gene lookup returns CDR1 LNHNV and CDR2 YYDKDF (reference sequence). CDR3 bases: TGTGCCACCAGCAGAGAGGGGGAGGTGGGGGGTGAAGCTTTCTTT. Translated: CATSREGEVGGEAFF.

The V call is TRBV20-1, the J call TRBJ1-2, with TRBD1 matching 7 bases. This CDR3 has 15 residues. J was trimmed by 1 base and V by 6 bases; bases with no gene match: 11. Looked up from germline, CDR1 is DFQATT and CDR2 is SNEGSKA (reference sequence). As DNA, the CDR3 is TGCAGTGCGCTGACAGGGACAGCGTGTAACTATGGCTACACCTTC. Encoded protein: CSALTGTACNYGYTF.

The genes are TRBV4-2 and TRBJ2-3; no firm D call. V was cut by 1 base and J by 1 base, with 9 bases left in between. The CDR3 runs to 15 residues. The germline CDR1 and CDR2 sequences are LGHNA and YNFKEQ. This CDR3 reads CASSQGAAGTDTQYF. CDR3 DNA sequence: TGTGCCAGCAGCCAAGGGGCCGCAGGCACAGATACGCAGTATTTT.

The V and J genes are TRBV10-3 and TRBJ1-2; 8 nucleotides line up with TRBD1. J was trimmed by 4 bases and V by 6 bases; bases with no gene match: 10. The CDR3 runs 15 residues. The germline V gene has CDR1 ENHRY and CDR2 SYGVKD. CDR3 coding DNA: TGTGCCATCAGGCCGACAGGGGCGGTCTCCTATGGCTACACCTTC. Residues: CAIRPTGAVSYGYTF.

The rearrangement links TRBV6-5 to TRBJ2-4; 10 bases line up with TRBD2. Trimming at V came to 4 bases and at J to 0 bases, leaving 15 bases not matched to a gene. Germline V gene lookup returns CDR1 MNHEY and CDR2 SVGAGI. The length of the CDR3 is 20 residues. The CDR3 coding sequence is TGTGCCAGCAGTTCCCATTCTGGTCTAGCGGGGGACCTAGCCAAAAACATTCAGTACTTC. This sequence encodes CASSSHSGLAGDLAKNIQYF.